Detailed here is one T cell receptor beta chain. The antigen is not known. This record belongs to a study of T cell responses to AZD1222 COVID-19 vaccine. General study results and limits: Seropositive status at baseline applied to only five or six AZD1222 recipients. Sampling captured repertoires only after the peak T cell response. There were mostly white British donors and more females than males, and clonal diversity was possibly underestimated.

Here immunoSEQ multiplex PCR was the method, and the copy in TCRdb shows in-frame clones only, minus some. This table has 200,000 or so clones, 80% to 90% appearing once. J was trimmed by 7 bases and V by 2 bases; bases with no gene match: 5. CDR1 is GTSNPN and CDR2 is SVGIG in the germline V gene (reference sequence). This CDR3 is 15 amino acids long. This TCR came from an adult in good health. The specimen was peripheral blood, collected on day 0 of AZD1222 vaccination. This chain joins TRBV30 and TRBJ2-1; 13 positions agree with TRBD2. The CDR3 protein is CAWSTGLAGVNEQFF. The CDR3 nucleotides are TGTGCCTGGAGTACCGGACTAGCGGGGGTTAATGAGCAGTTCTTC.